This paragraph reports one TCR beta chain. The data stem from a study of blood T cell repertoires in COVID-19. Using immunoSEQ multiplex PCR, the repertoire was profiled, and TCRdb retains in-frame clones only, with some absent. Of tens of thousands of clones listed, about 88% are singletons. Trimming cost V 3 bases and J 6 bases; bases outside gene matches: 10. CDR1 is DFQATT, CDR2 SNEGSKA, per germline (reference sequence). This CDR3 is built from 15 residues. The sequenced material came from peripheral blood. The source of this sequence is a human donor in a cohort sampled during active COVID-19. The donor label of this sample is uncertain. The V call is TRBV20-1, the J call TRBJ2-7; TRBD1 matches at 11 bases. This CDR3 reads CSASPQGQGVAEQYF. The CDR3 nucleotides are TGCAGTGCTAGTCCACAGGGACAGGGGGTGGCCGAGCAGTACTTC.